The present T cell receptor (beta chain) was sequenced within a study of T cells in Graves' hyperthyroidism and ophthalmopathy. Overall study context: It was at initial diagnosis, before any treatment, that peripheral blood was collected.

This clonotype was seen at least ten times. The antigen remains unidentified. The CDR3 consists of 15 residues. Trimming left V 8 bases short and J 3 bases short, with 16 bases between. In germline, CDR1 is LNHDA, CDR2 SQIVND (reference sequence). Points from the study as a whole: Most expanded thyroid clonotypes above 0.001 recurred in blood.

Amplification yielded TCR beta CDR3 regions, with RNA transcripts as the source. An initial round of RT-PCR targeting the TCR CDR3 relied on the HTBI primer set. TCRdb ran MiXCR on the multiplex PCR reads and lists one entry per CDR3 protein. The data contain 640,000 or so distinct CDR3 sequences, roughly 14% of them seen just once; the ten biggest clones take up over 3.5%. This chain uses TRBV19 with TRBJ2-2; D gene uncertain. This TCR was recovered from a woman in her thirties or forties with Graves' ophthalmopathy. The sample taken for sequencing was blood. This chain's CDR3 is CASQKGGVYTGELFF. CDR3 nucleotides: TGTGCCAGTCAGAAGGGTGGGGTCTACACCGGGGAGCTGTTTTTT.